These 11 T cell receptor beta chains were sequenced from one sample in a study of beta chain features in type 1 diabetes. Investigators reverse transcribed all isolated RNA, so they sequenced expressed TCRB transcripts. TCRdb's table, derived via immunoSEQ multiplex PCR, lists solely in-frame clones and lacks some. The sample has hundreds of thousands of clones, roughly a sixth seen once. The specimen sequenced was naive CD4+ T cells from blood. The receptors shown here come from a man aged 18-30 years in good health.

This clone was seen a handful of times. This chain links TRBV4-2 with TRBJ2-7; D is unclear. The germline gives CDR1 LGHNA, CDR2 YNFKEQ. Between the trimmed V and J ends, which lost 1 base and 0 bases, there was a span of 10 bases. CDR3 length equals 15 residues. The CDR3 coding sequence is TGTGCCAGCAGCCAAGCCGACGGCTCCTCCTACGAGCAGTACTTC. Encoded protein: CASSQADGSSYEQYF.

This clone has only a few counts. This chain links TRBV29-1 with TRBJ1-1; unclear D gene. Trimming left V 0 bases short and J 7 bases short, with 12 bases between. CDR1 is SQVTM and CDR2 is ANQGSEA in the germline V gene. This CDR3 spans 13 amino acids. The DNA for the CDR3 is TGCAGCGTTGAAGATCACCCCGCAGGTGAAGCTTTCTTT. Its translation: CSVEDHPAGEAFF.

This clone was counted a few times. V is TRBV11-2 and J is TRBJ2-1; TRBD1 matches 8 bases. Germline V lookup: CDR1 SGHAT, CDR2 FQNNGV. The CDR3 has 12 residues. J lost 15 bases, V lost 8 bases, and 12 bases had no gene match. The DNA of the CDR3 is TGTGCCAGCGGCGAAATACAGGGGGTAGGGTTCTTC. As protein: CASGEIQGVGFF.

This clone was seen ten or more times. The chain uses TRBV5-8 and TRBJ2-4; D remains unclear. This CDR3 region has 11 residues. V lost 4 bases, J lost 9 bases, and 8 bases lay in between. The germline CDR1 and CDR2 sequences are SGHTS and YDEGEE. The CDR3 nucleotides are TGTGCCAGCAGCATTCAAGGCATTCAGTACTTC. Translation gives CASSIQGIQYF. The full variable domain, its missing parts supplied by reference TRBV5-8 and TRBJ2-4, is EAGVTQSPTHLIKTRGQQATLRCSPISGHTSVYWYQQALGLGLQFLLWYDEGEERNRGNFPPRFSGRQFPNYSSELNVNALELEDSALYLCASSIQGIQYFGAGTRLSVL.

The J gene is TRBJ2-1, the V gene TRBV27, with TRBD2 identical over 15 bases. CDR3 length: 18 residues. V gave up 4 bases and J gave up 4 bases; unmatched junction bases: 8. Germline CDR1 and CDR2: MNHEY and SMNVEV (reference sequence). The CDR3 reads CASSSGTSGGSGYNEQFF. CDR3 nucleotides: TGTGCCAGCAGTTCCGGGACTAGCGGGGGGTCAGGGTACAATGAGCAGTTCTTC.

This clone was detected a few times. The chain joins TRBV5-1 to TRBJ1-1; 9 bases align to TRBD1. This CDR3 has 15 amino acids. Trimming at V came to 1 base and at J to 5 bases, leaving 6 bases not matched to a gene. Germline V CDR1 and CDR2: SGHRS, YFSETQ. The chain's CDR3 is CASSLRTGQGTEAFF. The CDR3 coding sequence is TGCGCCAGCAGCTTGCGGACGGGACAGGGTACTGAAGCTTTCTTT.

The rearrangement joins TRBV7-9 to TRBJ1-1; 8 bases match TRBD1. The V and J ends lost 5 bases and 6 bases, in that order; junction bases with no gene match: 11. The germline gives CDR1 SEHNR, CDR2 FQNEAQ (reference sequence). CDR3 length equals 15 residues. In DNA form, the CDR3 reads TGTGCCAGCAGCCAGAACAGGGGGGACTCATCTGAAGCTTTCTTT. Amino acid sequence: CASSQNRGDSSEAFF.

Here the CDR3 reads CASSDQGTDTQYF. CDR3 DNA: TGTGCCAGCAGTGACCAGGGCACAGATACGCAGTATTTT. This sequence joins TRBV6-6 and TRBJ2-3; D not resolved. From germline, CDR1 is MNHNY and CDR2 SVGAGI (reference sequence). Trimming pared 5 bases from V and 1 base from J, leaving 7 bases between. The CDR3 loop spans 13 amino acids.

This clone was seen more than once but under ten times. V is TRBV29-1 and J is TRBJ2-3; 8 bases match TRBD1. J lost 2 bases, V lost 7 bases, and 14 bases had no gene match. Per germline, CDR1 SQVTM and CDR2 ANQGSEA. CDR3 size: 16 residues. DNA of the CDR3: TGCAGCGACCGCCCAGGGGGCCGGGGTTACACAGATACGCAGTATTTT. Protein: CSDRPGGRGYTDTQYF.

Concerning this clone itself: Relative to the germline gene, one junction end is altered; a read error may explain this. V usage is TRBV7-7 and J usage is TRBJ2-5, with TRBD1 matching 12 bases. The CDR3 consists of 15 residues. The germline CDR1 and CDR2 sequences are SSHAT and FNYEAQ (reference sequence). DNA for the CDR3: TGTGCTAGCAGCTCGGGACAGGGGGCTCAAGAGACCCAGTACTTC. It encodes CASSSGQGAQETQYF. Looking up the rest from reference TRBV7-7 and TRBJ2-5 gives the full variable domain: GAGVSQSPRYKVTKRGQDVTLRCDPISSHATLYWYQQALGQGPEFLTYFNYEAQPDKSGLPSDRFSAERPEGSISTLTIQRTEQRDSAMYRCASSSGQGAQETQYFGPGTRLLVL.

CDR3 coding DNA: TGCGCCAGCAGCTTGAGTAGCGGGAGTGGGTCCGGGGAGCTGTTTTTT. Translated, it gives CASSLSSGSGSGELFF. The chain couples TRBV5-1 to TRBJ2-2, with 9 bases lining up with TRBD2. The V gene's germline CDR1 is SGHRS and CDR2 YFSETQ. CDR3 length equals 16 residues. Unmatched junction bases numbered 7, after V lost 1 base and J lost 6 bases.